These T cell receptor beta chains were read from a single sample in a study of T-cell reconstitution after alpha-beta-depleted transplantation in children. TCRdb re-analysed the PCR reads in MiXCR, keeping a single row per CDR3 protein. Altogether just under 150,000 distinct CDR3 sequences are present, 8% to 10% being singletons, with the ten largest covering about a sixth. The material sequenced was PBMCs, mostly from graft donor cells, taken 180 days after TCRalphabeta/CD19-depleted stem cell transplant. Receptors originate from a female patient aged 2-9 years who had a stem cell transplant for congenital amegakaryocytic thrombocytopenia, so the T cells may come from the graft donor. The CDR3 runs from the conserved cysteine through the conserved F or W. A D gene is named only where the DNA matches it firmly. Clone sizes are given selectively: once, few, many, or a class where the clone is expanded.

d_call clone_size cdr3_length j_call v_call cdr3_nt cdr3_aa
NA few 12 TRBJ2-1 TRBV5-6 TGTGCCAGCAGCTTGGCTGGCTTTGAGCAGTTCTTC CASSLAGFEQFF
NA many 15 TRBJ2-5 TRBV5-1 TGCGCCAGCAGCTTGAATCCCGGTGGGAAAGAGACCCAGTACTTC CASSLNPGGKETQYF
TRBD2 many 13 TRBJ2-7 TRBV29-1 TGCAGCGTTGTTCTAGCGGGAGGCCTCGAGCAGTACTTC CSVVLAGGLEQYF
NA NA 11 TRBJ2-5 TRBV28 TGTGCCAGCAGCCGTCTCGAGACCCAGTACTTC CASSRLETQYF
TRBD1 few 13 TRBJ1-4 TRBV20-1 TGCAGTGGTCAGACAGGGAAGGTCGAAAAACTGTTTTTT CSGQTGKVEKLFF
NA few 16 TRBJ1-6 TRBV30 TGTGCCTGGAGGACCCCGTATAGGGCGAGGAATTCACCCCTCCACTTT CAWRTPYRARNSPLHF
NA many 13 TRBJ1-1 TRBV5-1 TGCGCCAGCAGCTTGGATGGTAGAGCTGAAGCTTTCTTT CASSLDGRAEAFF
TRBD1 many 14 TRBJ2-7 TRBV7-9 TGTGCCAGCAGCCCGGTTGGGACAGAATACGAGCAGTACTTC CASSPVGTEYEQYF
TRBD1 NA 18 TRBJ1-6 TRBV6-1 TGTGCCAGCACTCGAGGGGTCAAGGGGGCCATCGGGAATTCACCCCTCCACTTT CASTRGVKGAIGNSPLHF
NA many 12 TRBJ2-5 TRBV29-1 TGCAGCGCAACGGCGGGGCGTAAGACCCAGTACTTC CSATAGRKTQYF
NA NA 14 TRBJ1-2 TRBV7-9 TGTGCCAGCAGCCCGGGGACGGACCCGGGGGGCTACACCTTC CASSPGTDPGGYTF
NA NA 18 TRBJ2-2 TRBV6-2/TRBV6-3 TGTGCCAGCAGTTACCCCCTCTCATTAGCGGACAACACCGGGGAGCTGTTTTTT CASSYPLSLADNTGELFF
NA many 13 TRBJ2-7 TRBV12-3/TRBV12-4 TGTGCCAGCAGTTTAACCAGGGCGGGGGAGCAGTACTTC CASSLTRAGEQYF
TRBD1 many 14 TRBJ1-5 TRBV7-2 TGTGCCAGCAGCTTCCGGACAGGAAATCAGCCCCAGCATTTT CASSFRTGNQPQHF
NA many 13 TRBJ2-1 TRBV5-1 TGCGCCAGCAGCCCGGACAGTGTTAGTGAGCAGTTCTTC CASSPDSVSEQFF
NA few 17 TRBJ2-2 TRBV27 TGTGCCAGCAGCTACCGGGGTCTTAACCGGAACACCGGGGAGCTGTTTTTT CASSYRGLNRNTGELFF
TRBD2 many 15 TRBJ2-3 TRBV5-1 TGCGCCAGCAGAGTCTCTAGCGGGGTCGCAGATACGCAGTATTTT CASRVSSGVADTQYF
NA many 15 TRBJ2-7 TRBV20-1 TGCAGTGCTAGAGATGGGGGGACAGTAAGTACCGAGCAGTACTTC CSARDGGTVSTEQYF
NA few 12 TRBJ2-1 TRBV20-1 TGCAGTGCTAGAGGGATTGTGGATGAGCAGTTCTTC CSARGIVDEQFF
NA few 15 TRBJ1-3 TRBV3-1 TGTGCCAGCAGCCAAGATCGGACGGCAGGAAACACCATATATTTT CASSQDRTAGNTIYF
TRBD2 many 17 TRBJ2-5 TRBV6-5 TGTGCCAGCAGTTCCTACACTAGCGGGGGGCCTCAAGAGACCCAGTACTTC CASSSYTSGGPQETQYF
NA many 14 TRBJ1-1 TRBV10-3 TGTGCCATCAGGAAAGTACCAGGGCTGATTGAAGCTTTCTTT CAIRKVPGLIEAFF